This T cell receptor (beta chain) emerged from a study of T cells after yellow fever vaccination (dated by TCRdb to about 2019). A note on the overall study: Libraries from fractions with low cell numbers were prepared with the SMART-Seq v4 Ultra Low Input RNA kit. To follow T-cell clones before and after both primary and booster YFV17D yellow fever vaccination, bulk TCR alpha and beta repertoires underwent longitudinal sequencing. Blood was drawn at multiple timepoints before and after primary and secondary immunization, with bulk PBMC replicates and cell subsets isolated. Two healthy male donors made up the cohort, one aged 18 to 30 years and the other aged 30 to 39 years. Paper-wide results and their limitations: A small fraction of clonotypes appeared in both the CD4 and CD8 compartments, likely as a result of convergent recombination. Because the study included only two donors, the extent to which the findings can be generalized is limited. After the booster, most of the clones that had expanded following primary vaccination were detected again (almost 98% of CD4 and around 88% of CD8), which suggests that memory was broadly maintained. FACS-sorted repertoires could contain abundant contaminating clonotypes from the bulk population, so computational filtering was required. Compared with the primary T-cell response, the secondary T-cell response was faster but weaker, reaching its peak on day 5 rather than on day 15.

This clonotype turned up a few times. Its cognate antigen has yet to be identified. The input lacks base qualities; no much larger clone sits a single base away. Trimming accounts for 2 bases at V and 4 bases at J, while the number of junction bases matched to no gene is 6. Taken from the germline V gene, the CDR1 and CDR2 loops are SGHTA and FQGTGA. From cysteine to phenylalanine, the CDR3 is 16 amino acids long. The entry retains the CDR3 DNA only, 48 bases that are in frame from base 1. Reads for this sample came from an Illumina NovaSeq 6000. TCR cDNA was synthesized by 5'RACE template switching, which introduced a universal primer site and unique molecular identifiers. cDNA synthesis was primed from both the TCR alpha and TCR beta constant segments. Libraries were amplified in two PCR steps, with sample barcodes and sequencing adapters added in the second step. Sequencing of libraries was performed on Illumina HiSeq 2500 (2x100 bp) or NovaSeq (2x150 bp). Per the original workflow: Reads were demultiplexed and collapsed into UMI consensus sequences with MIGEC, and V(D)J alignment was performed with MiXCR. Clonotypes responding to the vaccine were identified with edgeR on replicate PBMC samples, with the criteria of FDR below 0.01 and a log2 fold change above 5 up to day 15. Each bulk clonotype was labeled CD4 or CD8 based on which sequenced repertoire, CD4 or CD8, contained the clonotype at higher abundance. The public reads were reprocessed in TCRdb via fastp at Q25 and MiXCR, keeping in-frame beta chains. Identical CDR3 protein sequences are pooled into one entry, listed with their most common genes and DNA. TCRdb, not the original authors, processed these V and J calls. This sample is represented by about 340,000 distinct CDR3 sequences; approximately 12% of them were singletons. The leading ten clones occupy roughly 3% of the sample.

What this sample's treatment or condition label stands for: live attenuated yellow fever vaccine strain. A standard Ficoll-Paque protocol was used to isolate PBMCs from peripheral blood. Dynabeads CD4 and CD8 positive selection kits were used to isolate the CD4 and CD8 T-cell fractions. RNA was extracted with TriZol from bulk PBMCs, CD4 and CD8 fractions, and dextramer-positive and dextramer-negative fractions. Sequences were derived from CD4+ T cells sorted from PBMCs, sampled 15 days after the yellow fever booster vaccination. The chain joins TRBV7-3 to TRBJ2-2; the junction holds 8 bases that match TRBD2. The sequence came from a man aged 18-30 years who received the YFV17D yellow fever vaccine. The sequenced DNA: TGTGCCAGCAGCTTATTTGCGGGGGGCCGCACCGGGGAGCTGTTTTTT. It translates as CASSLFAGGRTGELFF.